A selection of T cell receptor beta chains follows, all from one sample in a study of low-dose radiotherapy and immunotherapy resistance in tumors. TCRdb redid the calling of the reads with MiXCR, one entry per CDR3 protein. The table lists 80,000 to 95,000 distinct CDR3 sequences, more than 7.5% of them singletons, with around 0.96% in the top ten. Material: PBMCs, obtained before treatment. The receptor source for this set is a male donor with prostate cancer. Each CDR3 is given with its conserved first and last residue. A D gene is named only where the DNA matches it firmly. Size tells how often a clone was seen (once, few, many) or the class of an expanded clone, and some rows leave it out.

TRBV5-1,TRBJ2-2,once,TRBD1,17,CASSLVRTGGNTGELFF,TGCGCCAGCAGCTTGGTCCGGACAGGGGGCAACACCGGGGAGCTGTTTTTT
TRBV19,TRBJ2-7,many,TRBD2,13,CASSPGLGYEQYF,TGTGCCAGTAGCCCGGGACTAGGCTACGAGCAGTACTTC
TRBV7-2,TRBJ2-1,many,-,15,CASSLWPDSYNEQFF,TGTGCCAGCAGCTTATGGCCAGACTCCTACAATGAGCAGTTCTTC
TRBV2,TRBJ2-1,many,TRBD2,14,CAVPRTSGSSEQFF,TGTGCCGTACCTCGGACTAGCGGCAGCAGTGAGCAGTTCTTC
TRBV20-1,TRBJ2-5,many,-,12,CSVNGGEETQYF,TGCAGTGTGAACGGCGGGGAAGAGACCCAGTACTTC
TRBV6-2/TRBV6-3,TRBJ2-5,many,-,15,CASSYSVRGVETQYF,TGTGCCAGCAGTTACTCGGTCCGCGGGGTAGAGACCCAGTACTTC
TRBV2,TRBJ2-5,many,-,12,CASSGPRETQYF,TGTGCCAGCAGTGGGCCTCGTGAGACCCAGTACTTC
TRBV6-1,TRBJ1-2,few,TRBD1,19,CASSDLIRDRTSSNYGYTF,TGTGCCAGCAGTGATTTGATCCGGGACAGAACTTCCTCTAACTATGGCTACACCTTC
TRBV28,TRBJ2-7,many,TRBD2,18,CASSLSSPGLAVLVEQYF,TGTGCCAGCAGTTTATCGTCTCCGGGACTAGCGGTTCTAGTCGAGCAGTACTTC
TRBV28,TRBJ2-7,medium-sized,-,15,CASSTAGTSYYEQYF,TGTGCCAGCAGTACTGCCGGGACCAGTTATTACGAGCAGTACTTC
TRBV10-3,TRBJ2-1,-,TRBD2,17,CAISESGPGGAYNEQFF,TGTGCCATCAGTGAGTCCGGGCCGGGAGGCGCCTACAATGAGCAGTTCTTC
TRBV7-8,TRBJ1-1,many,-,16,CASSLDAGLLNTEAFF,TGTGCCAGCAGCTTAGATGCGGGTCTATTGAACACTGAAGCTTTCTTT
TRBV9,TRBJ2-7,many,TRBD2,13,CASTFSGSGEQYF,TGTGCCAGCACTTTTAGCGGGAGTGGTGAGCAGTACTTC
TRBV6-2/TRBV6-3,TRBJ1-5,many,-,16,CASSYSIGEGSQPQHF,TGTGCCAGCAGTTACTCGATCGGGGAAGGTAGTCAGCCCCAGCATTTT
TRBV6-2/TRBV6-3,TRBJ2-7,many,TRBD2,13,CASRGTSNDEQYF,TGTGCCAGCAGGGGGACTAGCAACGACGAGCAGTACTTC
TRBV21-1,TRBJ1-1,many,-,14,CASSKETGDTEAFF,TGTGCCAGCAGCAAAGAGACGGGGGACACTGAAGCTTTCTTT
TRBV7-2,TRBJ2-4,many,-,15,CASSLTMSKGNIQYF,TGTGCCAGCAGCTTAACGATGTCAAAGGGTAACATTCAGTACTTC
TRBV5-6,TRBJ1-5,many,-,14,CASSFRGIGQPQHF,TGTGCCAGCAGCTTCCGGGGGATCGGTCAGCCCCAGCATTTT
TRBV7-9,TRBJ2-1,many,-,15,CASSLASWSRDEQFF,TGTGCCAGCAGCTTAGCTAGCTGGAGTCGTGATGAGCAGTTCTTC
TRBV28,TRBJ2-7,many,-,13,CASSRRLDYEQYF,TGTGCCAGCAGCCGGAGACTGGACTACGAGCAGTACTTC
TRBV19,TRBJ1-2,many,TRBD1,13,CASSQAGGYGYTF,TGTGCCAGTAGTCAGGCAGGGGGATATGGCTACACCTTC
TRBV28,TRBJ2-3,many,-,16,CASSTEQRFRTDTQYF,TGTGCCAGCAGTACAGAACAGCGGTTTCGCACAGATACGCAGTATTTT
TRBV4-1,TRBJ2-3,few,TRBD2,15,CASSPIAGGSDTQYF,TGCGCCAGCAGCCCGATAGCGGGAGGGAGCGATACGCAGTATTTT
TRBV18,TRBJ2-3,-,TRBD1,15,CASSPIQGDRDTQYF,TGTGCCAGCTCACCAATTCAGGGGGACAGAGATACGCAGTATTTT
TRBV11-2,TRBJ2-7,many,-,13,CASSLGKDYEQYF,TGTGCCAGCAGCTTAGGAAAGGACTACGAGCAGTACTTC
TRBV28,TRBJ2-7,many,-,14,CASTRQGSSYEQYF,TGTGCCAGCACTCGGCAGGGGAGCTCCTACGAGCAGTACTTC
TRBV28,TRBJ2-2,many,-,13,CASYQGNTGELFF,TGTGCCAGCTATCAGGGGAACACCGGGGAGCTGTTTTTT
TRBV6-5,TRBJ1-2,many,-,17,CASSYSQPARVSYGYTF,TGTGCCAGCAGTTACTCGCAGCCCGCCAGGGTCAGCTATGGCTACACCTTC
TRBV12-3/TRBV12-4,TRBJ2-1,many,TRBD1,13,CASSLDRNNEQFF,TGTGCCAGCAGTTTGGACAGGAACAATGAGCAGTTCTTC
TRBV18,TRBJ1-2,many,-,13,CASSPQGISGYTF,TGTGCCAGCTCACCACAAGGGATTAGTGGCTACACCTTC
TRBV29-1,TRBJ2-2,many,-,13,CSVRGGSGGELFF,TGCAGCGTAAGGGGGGGTAGCGGCGGGGAGCTGTTTTTT
TRBV12-3/TRBV12-4,TRBJ2-7,many,-,13,CASSFGEVYEQYF,TGTGCCAGCAGTTTCGGGGAGGTTTACGAGCAGTACTTC
TRBV12-3/TRBV12-4,TRBJ1-2,-,-,12,CASSPGGAGYTF,TGTGCCAGCAGTCCCGGGGGGGCAGGCTACACCTTC
TRBV30,TRBJ2-7,-,TRBD2,17,CACRKGTSGTLSYEQYF,TGTGCCTGTCGGAAAGGGACTAGCGGGACACTCTCCTACGAGCAGTACTTC
TRBV12-3/TRBV12-4,TRBJ2-1,many,-,16,CASSGDVVRTSNEQFF,TGTGCCAGCAGTGGGGACGTCGTCCGAACTAGCAATGAGCAGTTCTTC
TRBV2,TRBJ2-1,many,TRBD2,20,CASSERFSSGSLPSYNEQFF,TGTGCCAGCAGTGAAAGGTTTTCTAGCGGGTCACTGCCCTCCTACAATGAGCAGTTCTTC
TRBV5-1,TRBJ1-5,many,-,15,CASSLSGSPNQPQHF,TGCGCCAGCAGCTTGTCAGGGTCCCCTAATCAGCCCCAGCATTTT
TRBV7-2,TRBJ2-5,-,-,15,CASSHPGGSQETQYF,TGTGCCAGCAGCCACCCGGGGGGCTCCCAAGAGACCCAGTACTTC
TRBV29-1,TRBJ2-7,many,TRBD1,13,CSVPGQGGYEQYF,TGCAGCGTCCCGGGACAGGGGGGATACGAGCAGTACTTC
TRBV30,TRBJ1-5,many,TRBD1,13,CAWSRGRPQPQHF,TGTGCCTGGAGTAGGGGGCGGCCTCAGCCCCAGCATTTT
TRBV14,TRBJ2-7,few,TRBD2,17,CASSTSQEWGGPYEQYF,TGTGCCAGCAGCACGTCGCAAGAATGGGGGGGACCCTACGAGCAGTACTTC
TRBV5-4,TRBJ2-2,many,-,14,CASRQEGYPGELFF,TGTGCCAGCAGACAGGAGGGCTACCCCGGGGAGCTGTTTTTT
TRBV28,TRBJ2-5,-,-,13,CASSQHLEETQYF,TGTGCCAGCAGTCAACACCTCGAAGAGACCCAGTACTTC
TRBV7-2,TRBJ2-1,many,-,15,CASSLSQGIGNEQFF,TGTGCCAGCAGCTTAAGCCAGGGTATCGGCAATGAGCAGTTCTTC
TRBV7-9,TRBJ1-4,-,-,14,CASSLSIANEKLFF,TGTGCCAGCAGCTTAAGTATTGCCAATGAAAAACTGTTTTTT
TRBV7-3,TRBJ2-7,many,TRBD2,15,CASSLLAGSSYEQYF,TGTGCCAGCAGCTTGCTAGCGGGGAGCTCCTACGAGCAGTACTTC